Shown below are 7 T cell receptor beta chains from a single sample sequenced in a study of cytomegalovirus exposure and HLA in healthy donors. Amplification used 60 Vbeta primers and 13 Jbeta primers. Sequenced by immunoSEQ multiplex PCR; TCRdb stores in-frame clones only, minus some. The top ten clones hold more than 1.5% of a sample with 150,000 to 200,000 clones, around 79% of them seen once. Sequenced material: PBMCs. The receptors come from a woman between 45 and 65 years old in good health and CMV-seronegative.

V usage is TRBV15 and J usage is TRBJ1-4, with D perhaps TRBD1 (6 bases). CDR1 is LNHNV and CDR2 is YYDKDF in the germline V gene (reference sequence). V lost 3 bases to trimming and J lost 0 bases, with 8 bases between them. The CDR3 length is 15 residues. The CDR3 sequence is CATSSQGTTNEKLFF. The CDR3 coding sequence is TGTGCCACCAGCAGCCAGGGGACAACTAATGAAAAACTGTTTTTT.

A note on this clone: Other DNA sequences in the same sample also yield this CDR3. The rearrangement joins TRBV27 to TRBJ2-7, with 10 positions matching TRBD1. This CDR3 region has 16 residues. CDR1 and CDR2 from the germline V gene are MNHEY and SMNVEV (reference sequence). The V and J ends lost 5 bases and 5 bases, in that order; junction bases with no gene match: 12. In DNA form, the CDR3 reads TGTGCCAGCAGTACGCGACGGGACAGGGGTTTCCACGAGCAGTACTTC. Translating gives CASSTRRDRGFHEQYF.

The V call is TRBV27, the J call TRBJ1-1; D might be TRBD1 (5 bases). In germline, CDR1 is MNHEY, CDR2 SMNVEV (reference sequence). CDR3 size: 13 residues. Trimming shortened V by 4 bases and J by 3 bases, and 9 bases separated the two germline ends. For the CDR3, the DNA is TGTGCCAGCAGTTGGGGCCCGGACACTGAAGCTTTCTTT. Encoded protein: CASSWGPDTEAFF.

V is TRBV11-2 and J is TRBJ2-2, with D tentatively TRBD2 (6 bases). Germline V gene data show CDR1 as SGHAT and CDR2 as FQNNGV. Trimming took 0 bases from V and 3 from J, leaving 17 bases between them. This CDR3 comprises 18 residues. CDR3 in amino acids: CASSLDLRGGWDTGELFF. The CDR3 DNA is TGTGCCAGCAGCTTAGATTTACGTGGAGGGTGGGACACCGGGGAGCTGTTTTTT.

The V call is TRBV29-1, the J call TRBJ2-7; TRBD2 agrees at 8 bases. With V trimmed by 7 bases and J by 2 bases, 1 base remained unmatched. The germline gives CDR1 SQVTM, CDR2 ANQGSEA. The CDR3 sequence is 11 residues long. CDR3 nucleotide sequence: TGCAGCGGGGGACTAGCCTACGAGCAGTACTTC. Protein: CSGGLAYEQYF.

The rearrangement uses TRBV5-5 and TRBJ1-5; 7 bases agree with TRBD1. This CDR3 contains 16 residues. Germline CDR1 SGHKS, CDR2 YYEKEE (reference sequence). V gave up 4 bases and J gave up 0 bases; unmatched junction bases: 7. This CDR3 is CASSRGQSISNQPQHF. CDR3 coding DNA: TGTGCCAGCAGCAGGGGACAGTCCATTAGCAATCAGCCCCAGCATTTT.

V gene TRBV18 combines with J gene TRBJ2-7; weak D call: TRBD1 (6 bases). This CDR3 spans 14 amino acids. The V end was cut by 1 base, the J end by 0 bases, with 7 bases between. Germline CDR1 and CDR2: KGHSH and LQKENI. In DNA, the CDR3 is TGTGCCAGCTCACCACGCAGGGGCTCCTACGAGCAGTACTTC. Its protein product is CASSPRRGSYEQYF.